There are a few counts of the clone carrying this T cell receptor (beta chain). The antigen remains undetermined. This sample stems from a study of T-cell reconstitution after alpha-beta-depleted transplantation in children. The CDR3 is 16 residues long. CDR1 SEHNR and CDR2 FQNEAQ come from the germline V gene (reference sequence). V was cut by 0 bases and J by 3 bases, with 13 bases left in between. The TCRbeta library incorporated unique molecular identifiers. TCRdb reprocessed the PCR reads via MiXCR and lists one record per CDR3 protein. The table lists 500,000 to 750,000 distinct CDR3 sequences, around 27% of them singletons, with just over 35% in the top ten. Overall study results and limits: At one year after transplant, newly produced T cells mostly accounted for T-cell counts and diversity. Several hundred graft clones that had expanded were reportedly the source of alpha-beta T cells about two months after transplant. Surviving thymic progenitors and recipient T cells were the source of high TCRbeta diversity at day 60 in some patients.

Sequencing used PBMCs, obtained before TCRalphabeta/CD19-depleted stem cell transplant. The gene calls are TRBV7-9 and TRBJ2-3; D gene uncertain. The clonotype was recovered from a boy younger than two with Wiskott-Aldrich syndrome, due to receive a stem cell transplant. The CDR3 DNA is TGTGCCAGCAGCTTAGCCCCGCCGAGAGGTACAGATACGCAGTATTTT. It specifies CASSLAPPRGTDTQYF.